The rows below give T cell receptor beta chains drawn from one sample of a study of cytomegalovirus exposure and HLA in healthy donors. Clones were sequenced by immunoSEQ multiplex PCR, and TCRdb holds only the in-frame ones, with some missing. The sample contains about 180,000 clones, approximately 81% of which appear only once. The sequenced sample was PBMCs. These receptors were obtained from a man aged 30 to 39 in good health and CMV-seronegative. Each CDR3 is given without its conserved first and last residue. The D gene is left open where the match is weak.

ASRSGAGGYT NA TRBV4-2
ASTGQGVETQY TRBD1 TRBV2
ASRHPSSVGYT NA TRBV2
ASSLRHGGEAF NA TRBV7-8
ASSGGQFEQY NA TRBV2
ASSLVELGYT NA TRBV7-2
ASSIGRTSGRNTDTQY TRBD2 TRBV19
ASSRGSDTDTQY NA TRBV7-3
ASSLDLGRGALPQH NA TRBV7-9
ASSWSVPSYEQY NA TRBV13
ASSARDYQPQH NA TRBV19
ASSSGSSGNTIY NA TRBV5-1
ASSSRQGGNSPLH TRBD1 TRBV5-4
ASSQDRREQY TRBD2 TRBV4-2
ASSQTGGITDTQY TRBD1 TRBV5-5
ASRVTGGGNQPQH TRBD1 TRBV19
ASSEQRGFGDEQF TRBD2 TRBV10-2
ASSLETGSDEKLF TRBD1 TRBV5-1
ASSLGTRTGEQF TRBD2 TRBV5-4
ASSLRPGTGLYQPQH TRBD1 TRBV4-1
ASSPELAGLTGELF TRBD2 TRBV4-3
ASSQTGTKGPQETQY TRBD2 TRBV4-2
ASSFWGLS NA TRBV7-7
ASSLYGELF NA TRBV7-2
ASSQESAATNEKLF NA TRBV4-1
ASSSARGFAYEQY NA TRBV5-1